The 27 T cell receptor beta chains in this list originate from one sample, sequenced in a study of CD8 T cells in ankylosing spondylitis. One entry per CDR3 protein results from TCRdb running MiXCR on the 5' RACE reads. The sample has about 240,000 distinct CDR3 sequences, roughly 8.6% seen once. Sequenced input: blood, either unsorted or a sorted T cell fraction (not recorded which). These receptors all stem from a male donor with ankylosing spondylitis or in good health (not recorded which).

This clonotype came up many times. The V call is TRBV7-9, the J call TRBJ1-4; D is unclear. Germline-derived CDR1 and CDR2 are SEHNR and FQNEAQ (reference sequence). V was clipped by 2 bases and J by 0 bases, with 13 bases between them. The CDR3 is 17 amino acids. In DNA form, the CDR3 reads TGTGCCAGCAGCTTAAATCGCAGGCTTACAACTAATGAAAAACTGTTTTTT. Translating it yields CASSLNRRLTTNEKLFF. The variable domain in full, with the rest retrieved from reference TRBV7-9 and TRBJ1-4, is DTGVSQNPRHKITKRGQNVTFRCDPISEHNRLYWYRQTLGQGPEFLTYFQNEAQLEKSRLLSDRFSAERPKGSFSTLEIQRTEQGDSAMYLCASSLNRRLTTNEKLFFGSGTQLSVL.

Ten or more counts support this clonotype. The chain couples TRBV20-1 to TRBJ2-2; possibly TRBD2 for D (7 bases). This CDR3 spans 15 amino acids. Germline V gene lookup returns CDR1 DFQATT and CDR2 SNEGSKA (reference sequence). Trimming took off 5 bases at V and 4 bases at J, with 17 bases between the two ends. The CDR3 reads CSAGSRGAVTGELFF. The DNA for the CDR3 is TGCAGTGCTGGCTCTCGGGGGGCGGTCACCGGGGAGCTGTTTTTT.

This clonotype occurred many times. The CDR3 here is CASSQARGRPFF. CDR3 in DNA: TGTGCCAGCAGCCAAGCAAGGGGAAGGCCTTTCTTT. The rearrangement joins TRBV3-1 to TRBJ1-1, with a tentative D call TRBD1 (5 bases). V shed 1 base and J shed 12 bases, with 12 bases lying between them. Germline CDR1 and CDR2: LGHDT and YNNKEL (reference sequence). This CDR3 spans 12 amino acids.

This clonotype came up many times. This chain uses TRBV10-2 with TRBJ1-1, with D perhaps matching TRBD1 (5 bases). The CDR3 is 16 residues long. Trimming stripped 0 bases from V and 1 base from J, with 12 bases between. The germline CDR1 and CDR2 sequences are WSHSY and SAAADI. Here the CDR3 reads CASSESGATSNTEAFF. DNA for the CDR3: TGCGCCAGCAGTGAGTCAGGGGCAACCTCGAACACTGAAGCTTTCTTT.

The gene calls are TRBV5-1 and TRBJ2-7, with 9 bases aligning to TRBD2. This CDR3 comprises 16 residues. From germline, CDR1 is SGHRS and CDR2 YFSETQ. The V segment lost 3 bases and the J segment 10 bases; nucleotides outside the gene matches: 17. The CDR3 DNA sequence: TGCGCCAGCAGCTCAGGAGGGGCGGGAGGGCCGTCAACTCAGTACTTC. It codes for CASSSGGAGGPSTQYF.

In this sample, this clonotype turned up many times. V gene TRBV7-2 combines with J gene TRBJ1-5; D is undetermined. Germline V gives CDR1 SGHTA, CDR2 FQGNSA. V gave up 1 base and J gave up 5 bases, with 12 bases separating them. The CDR3 loop spans 15 amino acids. As DNA, the CDR3 is TGTGCCAGCAGCTTAGGGACGATACGGGATCAGCCCCAGCATTTT. This translates into CASSLGTIRDQPQHF.

This clonotype has at least ten counts. The rearrangement links TRBV20-1 to TRBJ1-2; D might be TRBD1 (6 bases). The CDR3 contains 13 residues. Per the germline V gene, CDR1 is DFQATT and CDR2 is SNEGSKA (reference sequence). V shed 6 bases and J shed 4 bases, with 15 bases lying between them. The CDR3 region has the DNA TGCAGTGCGAGTACCGGGACAACCTATGGCTACACCTTC. It translates to CSASTGTTYGYTF.

This clonotype came up many times. The V and J genes are TRBV6-5 and TRBJ1-6; tentative D call: TRBD1 (5 bases). The ends were cut back, 6 bases at V and 7 bases at J, with 7 bases in the middle. Germline loops: CDR1 MNHEY, CDR2 SVGAGI. CDR3 length: 12 amino acids. CDR3 amino acids: CASRQGNSPLHF. The CDR3 nucleotides read TGTGCCAGCAGGCAGGGAAATTCACCCCTCCACTTT.

This clonotype appeared many times. The V call is TRBV10-3, the J call TRBJ1-1; D remains ambiguous. Germline lookup yields CDR1 ENHRY and CDR2 SYGVKD. The CDR3 totals 12 residues. Trimming cost V 6 bases and J 5 bases, with 10 bases left between them. The CDR3 bases are TGTGCCATCAGGGGCTCGGGAACTGAAGCTTTCTTT. This gives the protein CAIRGSGTEAFF.

Many counts were recorded for this clonotype. The genes are TRBV7-2 and TRBJ2-1; D remains unclear. V shed 1 base and J shed 13 bases, with 11 bases lying between them. Per germline, CDR1 SGHTA and CDR2 FQGNSA. The CDR3 has 12 residues. The CDR3 sequence is CASSLEGQVQFF. CDR3 nucleotides: TGTGCCAGCAGCTTAGAGGGCCAAGTTCAGTTCTTC.

This clonotype was seen ten or more times. The CDR3, as DNA: TGCAGTGCTAGCGGGACTAGCGGTGAAGATACGCAGTATTTT. Its protein product is CSASGTSGEDTQYF. The chain uses TRBV20-1 and TRBJ2-3, with 11 bases aligning to TRBD2. The J segment lost 5 bases and the V segment lost 3 bases, leaving 4 bases of the junction unmatched. The CDR3 length is 14 residues. Germline lookup yields CDR1 DFQATT and CDR2 SNEGSKA (reference sequence).

Ten or more counts support this clonotype. V gene TRBV5-5 combines with J gene TRBJ2-2; 10 bases are a match to TRBD1. This CDR3 is 15 amino acids long. After removal of 4 bases from V and 5 bases from J, the junction contained 5 bases not matched to a gene. Per germline, CDR1 SGHKS and CDR2 YYEKEE (reference sequence). Written as DNA, the CDR3 is TGTGCCAGCAGCACGACAGGGGGCCGGACCGGGGAGCTGTTTTTT. Translation: CASSTTGGRTGELFF.

This clonotype was detected ten times or more. The chain carries TRBV20-1 and TRBJ2-1, with D unresolved. Germline CDR1 DFQATT, CDR2 SNEGSKA (reference sequence). The CDR3 extends over 11 amino acids. V was cut by 5 bases and J by 2 bases, with 4 bases left in between. The DNA for the CDR3 is TGCAGTGCTCCCACCTACAATGAGCAGTTCTTC. Translation: CSAPTYNEQFF.

Remarks on this clonotype: A much larger clone differs from this one at a single base, so this may be a read error. The V gene is TRBV19, the J gene TRBJ1-5; D is unresolved. This CDR3 region has 13 residues. From germline, CDR1 is LNHDA and CDR2 SQIVND (reference sequence). The CDR3 coding sequence is TGTACCAGTAGTGGTGGGAGCAATCAGCCCCAGCATTTT. Its translation is CTSSGGSNQPQHF.

The sample holds many counts of this clonotype. The chain combines TRBV20-1 with TRBJ2-1; no clear D. V was shortened by 0 bases and J by 4 bases, with 10 bases between the two germline ends. This CDR3 has 14 residues. From germline, CDR1 is DFQATT and CDR2 SNEGSKA (reference sequence). CDR3 DNA: TGCAGTGCTAGAGATTCACTACCGTACAATGAGCAGTTCTTC. Protein: CSARDSLPYNEQFF.

In regard to this clonotype: This may stem from a read error, because a much larger clone lies one nucleotide away. The V and J genes are TRBV18 and TRBJ2-1, with D perhaps matching TRBD1 (5 bases). Germline CDR1 reads KGHSH; CDR2 reads LQKENI. The length of the CDR3 is 14 residues. CDR3 in amino acids: CVSSPTGLKDEQFF. CDR3 in DNA: TGTGTCAGCTCACCAACAGGCTTGAAGGATGAGCAGTTCTTC.

This clonotype was detected ten times or more. The chain couples TRBV7-9 to TRBJ2-3; 9 nucleotides align to TRBD1. CDR1 and CDR2 (germline): SEHNR, FQNEAQ (reference sequence). CDR3 length: 14 residues. J lost 3 bases, V lost 6 bases, and 4 bases had no gene match. CDR3 protein: CASSRQGETDTQYF. CDR3 nucleotides: TGTGCCAGCAGTCGACAGGGGGAAACAGATACGCAGTATTTT.

This clonotype was counted many times. The genes are TRBV20-1 and TRBJ2-3, with D perhaps TRBD2 (5 bases). Trimming cost V 6 bases and J 3 bases, with 10 bases left between them. CDR1 is DFQATT and CDR2 is SNEGSKA in the germline V gene (reference sequence). This CDR3 spans 12 amino acids. The CDR3 reads CSARTGTDTQYF. CDR3 DNA: TGCAGTGCCAGGACGGGGACAGATACGCAGTATTTT.

This clonotype was counted many times. The chain couples TRBV29-1 to TRBJ2-2; tentative D call: TRBD2 (7 bases). Per the germline V gene, CDR1 is SQVTM and CDR2 is ANQGSEA. V was shortened by 4 bases and J by 6 bases, with 9 bases between the two germline ends. The CDR3 extends over 12 amino acids. This chain's CDR3 is CSVVGGPGELFF. The CDR3 nucleotides read TGCAGCGTTGTGGGGGGGCCCGGGGAGCTGTTTTTT.

This clonotype came up many times. The rearrangement links TRBV6-1 to TRBJ2-3, with D maybe TRBD1 (6 bases). This CDR3 spans 13 amino acids. V dropped 6 bases and J dropped 4 bases, with 11 bases sitting between them. The germline gives CDR1 MNHNS, CDR2 SASEGT. In DNA, the CDR3 is TGTGCCAGCAGGGACAGTGGGGCAGATACGCAGTATTTT. Translated, it gives CASRDSGADTQYF.

This clonotype was counted at least ten times. V is TRBV12-3 or TRBV12-4 and J is TRBJ1-5; 7 bases fit TRBD1. J was trimmed by 2 bases and V by 6 bases; bases with no gene match: 10. The CDR3 contains 16 residues. The CDR3 region is CASRPRQGGGNQPQHF. The CDR3, as DNA: TGTGCCAGCAGACCCAGACAGGGCGGGGGCAATCAGCCCCAGCATTTT.

The chain uses TRBV13 and TRBJ2-1, with D tentatively TRBD2 (6 bases). The CDR3 extends over 18 amino acids. Trimming took off 0 bases at V and 0 bases at J, with 15 bases between the two ends. CDR1 and CDR2 (germline): PRHDT, FYEKMQ (reference sequence). CDR3 region: CASSLGGLALDSYNEQFF. The CDR3 DNA reads as TGTGCCAGCAGCTTAGGGGGCCTAGCGTTAGACTCCTACAATGAGCAGTTCTTC.

The chain employs TRBV5-1 and TRBJ1-1, with 7 positions matching TRBD1. This CDR3 has 20 amino acids. Germline CDR1 is SGHRS and CDR2 is YFSETQ. Trimming at V came to 3 bases and at J to 6 bases, leaving 26 bases not matched to a gene. CDR3 sequence reads: CASSSNPRDSLRGAVSEAFF. CDR3 DNA sequence: TGCGCCAGCAGCTCCAACCCCCGGGACAGCCTAAGAGGTGCTGTTTCTGAAGCTTTCTTT.

This clonotype was counted many times. The chain is built from TRBV27 and TRBJ2-1; D ambiguous. Germline V CDR1 and CDR2: MNHEY, SMNVEV (reference sequence). Between the trimmed V and J ends, which lost 8 bases and 2 bases, there was a span of 10 bases. This CDR3 is built from 13 residues. In DNA, the CDR3 is TGTGCCAGCCAAGACACAACCTACAATGAGCAGTTCTTC. Its translation is CASQDTTYNEQFF.

This clonotype was seen a few times. The rearrangement uses TRBV3-1 and TRBJ2-7; TRBD1 or TRBD2 may be the D gene (5 bases each). Trimming took 1 base from V and 3 from J, leaving 13 bases between them. This CDR3 has 15 residues. CDR1 is LGHDT, CDR2 YNNKEL, per germline (reference sequence). The CDR3 is CASSQAAGTYYEQYF. The CDR3 nucleotides read TGTGCCAGCAGCCAAGCCGCCGGGACGTACTACGAGCAGTACTTC.

This clonotype was counted at least ten times. The chain has TRBV28 and TRBJ2-7; the D is unclear. Germline loops: CDR1 MDHEN, CDR2 SYDVKM. V lost 7 bases and J 1 base, leaving 5 bases between the germline ends. The CDR3 loop spans 11 amino acids. CDR3 region: CASKWSYEQYF. CDR3 in DNA: TGTGCCAGCAAGTGGTCCTACGAGCAGTACTTC. The variable domain in full, completed from reference TRBV28 and TRBJ2-7, reads DVKVTQSSRYLVKRTGEKVFLECVQDMDHENMFWYRQDPGLGLRLIYFSYDVKMKEKGDIPEGYSVSREKKERFSLILESASTNQTSMYLCASKWSYEQYFGPGTRLTVT.

The chain joins TRBV29-1 to TRBJ2-2; D unclear. Looked up from germline, CDR1 is SQVTM and CDR2 is ANQGSEA. CDR3 length: 15 residues. Trimming removed 4 bases at V and 0 bases at J, with 12 bases between. In nucleotides, the CDR3 is TGCAGCGTTGTGCCAGAATCGACGAACACCGGGGAGCTGTTTTTT. It yields the protein CSVVPESTNTGELFF.